These T cell receptor beta chains were read from a single sample in a study of blood T cell repertoires in COVID-19. Generated by immunoSEQ multiplex PCR, the TCRdb table keeps only in-frame clones and is missing some. The sample includes around 150,000 clones, roughly 91% of them seen just once. The source material was peripheral blood. The receptors were sampled from a woman aged 50 to 60 with acute or convalescent COVID-19. CDR3s include the opening cysteine and the closing phenylalanine or tryptophan. Clone size is not always given. Where it is, it says once, few, many or a class for expanded clones.

16,TRBV23-1,TRBJ2-7,few,CASSLGQGIRVYEQYF
13,TRBV6-2/TRBV6-3,TRBJ2-5,-,CASSYVGGKTQYF
17,TRBV14,TRBJ2-1,once,CASSQDRGSGGLNEQFF
14,TRBV10-1,TRBJ1-4,-,CASSSGTNNEKLFF
14,TRBV28,TRBJ1-3,-,CASSSGQGGSTIYF
14,TRBV4-3,TRBJ2-3,-,CASSQEGLADTQYF
18,TRBV27,TRBJ2-5,-,CASSLRGRLRETQETQYF
14,TRBV7-2,TRBJ1-1,-,CASSLSTGNTEAFF
13,TRBV16,TRBJ2-7,-,CASSQRGTYEQYF
15,TRBV7-2,TRBJ1-5,-,CASSLSGVGNQPQHF
16,TRBV7-9,TRBJ1-1,-,CASSQVRGSMNTEAFF
15,TRBV27,TRBJ1-1,few,CASSLTGAENTEAFF
13,TRBV4-1,TRBJ1-2,-,CASSPGTVDGYTF